The TCR beta chain described here comes from a study of cytomegalovirus exposure and HLA in healthy donors. Study-level background: A prior study identified approximately 120 million unique TCR beta sequences from around 180 million T cells.

It was with 60 Vbeta and 13 Jbeta primers that the PCR ran. TCRdb keeps only in-frame clones here, not all; method: immunoSEQ multiplex PCR. The sample lists about 130,000 clones; 74% were seen once. A remark on this clone: Antigen specificity is unknown.

Findings and limits, study-wide: In all likelihood, a cluster of highly shared sequence variants was a sequencing artifact.

Germline CDR1 reads LNHNV; CDR2 reads YYDKDF (reference sequence). This CDR3 region has 13 residues. Trimming removed 3 bases from V and 11 bases from J, with 16 bases in between. The rearrangement joins TRBV15 to TRBJ1-2; TRBD1 is a possible D gene (6 bases). The sample was PBMCs. This TCR was recovered from a woman in her fifties or sixties in good health and CMV-seropositive. The CDR3 sequence is CATSREFRGGYTF. CDR3 sequence (DNA): TGTGCCACCAGCAGGGAGTTCAGGGGTGGTTACACCTTC.